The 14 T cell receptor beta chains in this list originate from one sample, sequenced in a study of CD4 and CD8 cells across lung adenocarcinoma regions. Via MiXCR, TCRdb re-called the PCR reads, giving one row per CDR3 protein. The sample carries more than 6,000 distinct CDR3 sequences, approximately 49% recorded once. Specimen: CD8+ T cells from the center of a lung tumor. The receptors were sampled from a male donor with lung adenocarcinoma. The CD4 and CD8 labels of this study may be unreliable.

This CDR3 reads CASSRTGREETQYF. CDR3 nucleotides: TGTGCCAGCAGTCGAACAGGGCGGGAAGAGACCCAGTACTTC. The chain joins TRBV28 to TRBJ2-1; perhaps TRBD1 as D (6 bases). TRBJ2-5 explains the end of the DNA better; the J call may be wrong. Germline values: CDR1 MDHEN, CDR2 SYDVKM. CDR3 size: 14 residues.

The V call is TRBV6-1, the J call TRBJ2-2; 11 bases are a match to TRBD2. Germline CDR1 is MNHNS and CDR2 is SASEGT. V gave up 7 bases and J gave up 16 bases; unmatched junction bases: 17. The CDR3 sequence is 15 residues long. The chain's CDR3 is CASTVLAGGTGAQFF. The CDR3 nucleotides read TGTGCCAGCACCGTCCTAGCGGGGGGCACCGGGGCGCAGTTTTTT.

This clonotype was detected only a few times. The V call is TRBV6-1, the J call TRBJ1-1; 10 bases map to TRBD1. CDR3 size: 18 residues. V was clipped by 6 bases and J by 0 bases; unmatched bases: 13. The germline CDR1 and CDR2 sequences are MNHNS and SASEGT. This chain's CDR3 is CASSVGGGQGLMNTEAFF. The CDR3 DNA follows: TGTGCCAGCAGCGTGGGGGGGGGACAGGGGCTTATGAACACTGAAGCTTTCTTT.

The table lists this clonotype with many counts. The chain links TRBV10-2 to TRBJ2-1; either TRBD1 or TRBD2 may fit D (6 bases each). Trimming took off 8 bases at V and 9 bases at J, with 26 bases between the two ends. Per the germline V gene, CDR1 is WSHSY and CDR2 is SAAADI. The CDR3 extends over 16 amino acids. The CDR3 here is CASQAPEGGGILEQFF. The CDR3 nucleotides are TGCGCCAGCCAAGCCCCCGAGGGGGGAGGTATTCTTGAGCAGTTCTTC.

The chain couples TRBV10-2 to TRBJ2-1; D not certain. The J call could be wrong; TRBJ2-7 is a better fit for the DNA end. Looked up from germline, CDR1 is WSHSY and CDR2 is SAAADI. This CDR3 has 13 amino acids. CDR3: CASSETPPPEQYF. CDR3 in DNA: TGCGCCAGCAGTGAAACACCTCCCCCCGAGCAGTACTTC.

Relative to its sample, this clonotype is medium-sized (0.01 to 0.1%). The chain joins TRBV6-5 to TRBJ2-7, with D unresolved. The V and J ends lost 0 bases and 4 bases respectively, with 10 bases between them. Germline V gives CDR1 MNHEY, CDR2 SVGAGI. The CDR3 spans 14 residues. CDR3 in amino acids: CASSYSSGPYEQYF. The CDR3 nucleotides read TGTGCCAGCAGTTACTCTTCGGGTCCGTACGAGCAGTACTTC.

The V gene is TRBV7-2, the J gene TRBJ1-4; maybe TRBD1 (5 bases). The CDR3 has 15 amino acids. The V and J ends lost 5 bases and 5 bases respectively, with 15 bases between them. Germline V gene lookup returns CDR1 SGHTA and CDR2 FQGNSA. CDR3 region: CASSPQGIGNEKLFF. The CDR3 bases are TGTGCCAGCAGCCCCCAGGGAATTGGAAATGAAAAACTGTTTTTT.

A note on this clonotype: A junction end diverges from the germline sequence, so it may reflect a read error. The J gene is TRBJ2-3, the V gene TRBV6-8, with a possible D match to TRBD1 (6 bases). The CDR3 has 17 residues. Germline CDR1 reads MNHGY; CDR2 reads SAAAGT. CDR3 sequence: CASSYPLGGRGADTQYF. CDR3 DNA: TGTGCCAGCAGTTACCCACTAGGGGGACGTGGTGCAGATACGCAGTATTTC.

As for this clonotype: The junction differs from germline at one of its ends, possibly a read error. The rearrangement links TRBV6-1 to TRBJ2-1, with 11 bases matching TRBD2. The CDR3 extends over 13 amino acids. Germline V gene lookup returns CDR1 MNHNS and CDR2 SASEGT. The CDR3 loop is CASSCATSGELFF. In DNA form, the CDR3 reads TGTGCCAGCAGCTGTGCGACTAGCGGGGAGTTGTTTTTC.

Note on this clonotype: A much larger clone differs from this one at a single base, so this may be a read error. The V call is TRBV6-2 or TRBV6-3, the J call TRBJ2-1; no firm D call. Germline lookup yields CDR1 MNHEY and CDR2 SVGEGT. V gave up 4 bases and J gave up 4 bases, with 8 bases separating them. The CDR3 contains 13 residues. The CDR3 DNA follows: TGTGCCAGCAGTTTGGACCATTACAATGAGCAGTTCTTC. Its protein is CASSLDHYNEQFF.

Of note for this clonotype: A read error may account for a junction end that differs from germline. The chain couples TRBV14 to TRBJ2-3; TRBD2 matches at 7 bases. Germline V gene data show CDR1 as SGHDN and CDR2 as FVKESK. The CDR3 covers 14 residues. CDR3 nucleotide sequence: TGTGCGGGCAGCGGGGTTGCCGCCACAGATACCCAGTATTTT. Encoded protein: CAGSGVAATDTQYF.

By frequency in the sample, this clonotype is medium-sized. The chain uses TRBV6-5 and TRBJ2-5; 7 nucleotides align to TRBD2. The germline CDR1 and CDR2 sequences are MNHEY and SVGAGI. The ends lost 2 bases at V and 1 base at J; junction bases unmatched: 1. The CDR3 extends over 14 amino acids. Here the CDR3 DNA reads TGTGCCAGCAGTTACGCTAGCGGCCAAGAGACCCAGTACTTC. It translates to CASSYASGQETQYF.

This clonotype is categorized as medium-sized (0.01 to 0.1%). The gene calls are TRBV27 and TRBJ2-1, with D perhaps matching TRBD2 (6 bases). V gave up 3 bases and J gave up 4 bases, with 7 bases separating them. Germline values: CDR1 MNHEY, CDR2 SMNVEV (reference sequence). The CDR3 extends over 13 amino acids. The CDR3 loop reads CASSLDYYNEQFF. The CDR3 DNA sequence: TGTGCCAGCAGTTTGGACTATTACAATGAGCAGTTCTTC.

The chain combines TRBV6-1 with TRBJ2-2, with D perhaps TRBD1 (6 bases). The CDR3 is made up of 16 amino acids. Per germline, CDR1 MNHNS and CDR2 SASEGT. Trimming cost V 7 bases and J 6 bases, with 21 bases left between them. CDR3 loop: CASKRETGSNSGELFF. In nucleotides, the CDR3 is TGTGCCAGCAAGAGGGAAACAGGGAGTAATTCCGGGGAGCTGTTTTTT.